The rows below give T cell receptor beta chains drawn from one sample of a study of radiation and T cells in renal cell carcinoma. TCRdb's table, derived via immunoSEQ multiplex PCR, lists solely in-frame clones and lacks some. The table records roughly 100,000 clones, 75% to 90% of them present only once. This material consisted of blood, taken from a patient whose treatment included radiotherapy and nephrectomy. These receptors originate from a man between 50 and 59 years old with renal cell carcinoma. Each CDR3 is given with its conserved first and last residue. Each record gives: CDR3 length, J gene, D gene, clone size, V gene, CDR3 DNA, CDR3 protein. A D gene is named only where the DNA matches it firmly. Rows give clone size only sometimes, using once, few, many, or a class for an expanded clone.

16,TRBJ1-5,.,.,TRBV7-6,TGTGCCAGCAGCCCCTCCTCTCGGGGAGGCAATCAGCCCCAGCATTTT,CASSPSSRGGNQPQHF
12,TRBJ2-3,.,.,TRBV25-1,TGTGCCAGCAGTGTCTCCGGGATCACGCAGTATTTT,CASSVSGITQYF
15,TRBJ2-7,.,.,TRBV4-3,TGCGCCAGCAGCCAAGATGTTTCAACCTACTACGAGCAGTACTTC,CASSQDVSTYYEQYF
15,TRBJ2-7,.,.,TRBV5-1,TGCGCCAGCAGCTTGGAAGGTATTAGCGGCTACGAGCAGTACTTC,CASSLEGISGYEQYF
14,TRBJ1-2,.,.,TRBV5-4,TGTGCCAGCAGCTTGGGGGGGGCTAACTATGGCTACACCTTC,CASSLGGANYGYTF
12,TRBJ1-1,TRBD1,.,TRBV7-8,TGTGCCAGCAGCTTAGACGACAGGGTGGCTTTCTTT,CASSLDDRVAFF
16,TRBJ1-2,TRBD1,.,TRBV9,TGTGCCAGCAGCGTCGCGACCGGTGCAGGGGGCTATGGCTACACCTTC,CASSVATGAGGYGYTF
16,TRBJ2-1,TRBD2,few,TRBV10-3,TGTGCCATCAGTGAGTCGGCTAGCGGGAGTCCGGATGAGCAGTTCTTC,CAISESASGSPDEQFF
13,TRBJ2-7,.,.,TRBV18,TGTGCCAGCTCACCAGGGACACTGGGCGAGCAGTACTTC,CASSPGTLGEQYF
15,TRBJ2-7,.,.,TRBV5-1,TGCGCCAGCAGCTCAACAGGGAGGGTCAACGGGGAGCAGTACTTC,CASSSTGRVNGEQYF
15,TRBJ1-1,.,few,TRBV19,TGTGCCAGTAGTATACGGCTAGCTGTGAACACTGAAGCTTTCTTT,CASSIRLAVNTEAFF
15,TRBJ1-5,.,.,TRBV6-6,TGTGCCAGCAGTTACGACAGGACTAGCAATCAGCCCCAGCATTTT,CASSYDRTSNQPQHF
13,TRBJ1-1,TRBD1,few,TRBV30,TGTGCCTGGGGACAGGGAGCGAACACTGAAGCTTTCTTT,CAWGQGANTEAFF
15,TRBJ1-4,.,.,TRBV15,TGTGCCACCAGCAGAGATCGGGCAGTCAATGAAAAACTGTTTTTT,CATSRDRAVNEKLFF
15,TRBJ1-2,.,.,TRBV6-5,TGTGCCAGCAGTTATCGGGTCAGAATGGACGATGGCTACACCTTC,CASSYRVRMDDGYTF
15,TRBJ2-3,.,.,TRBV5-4,TGTGCCAGCAGCTTAAAGCGGAATGGGGGAGATACGCAGTATTTT,CASSLKRNGGDTQYF
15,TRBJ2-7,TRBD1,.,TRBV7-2,TGTGCCAGCAGCACGAGGGACAGGGGGTTCCACGAGCAGTACTTC,CASSTRDRGFHEQYF
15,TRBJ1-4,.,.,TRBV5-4,TGTGCCAGCAGCTTTCGGTCAGACATTAATGAAAAACTGTTTTTT,CASSFRSDINEKLFF
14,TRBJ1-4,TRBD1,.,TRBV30,TGTGCCTCGCCTAGACAGGGGACTAATGAAAAACTGTTTTTT,CASPRQGTNEKLFF
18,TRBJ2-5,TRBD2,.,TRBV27,TGTGCCAGCAGTTTAGGGGTCAGCGGGGGGGCCCTGAAGGAGACCCAGTACTTC,CASSLGVSGGALKETQYF
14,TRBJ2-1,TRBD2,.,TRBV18,TGTGCCAGCTCTAAGACTAGCGGGAGAGATGAGCAGTTCTTC,CASSKTSGRDEQFF
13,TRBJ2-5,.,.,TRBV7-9,TGTGCCCTCGCGGCTCTTGGCGGGGAGACCCAGTACTTC,CALAALGGETQYF
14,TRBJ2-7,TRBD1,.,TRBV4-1,TGCGCCAGCAGCCAGGGACAGGGGAACTACGAGCAGTACTTC,CASSQGQGNYEQYF
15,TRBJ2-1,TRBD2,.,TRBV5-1,TGCGCCAGCAGCCCTGGGCTAGCGGGGTACAATGAGCAGTTCTTC,CASSPGLAGYNEQFF
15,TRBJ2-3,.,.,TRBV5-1,TGCGCCAGCAGCTTGGCTGATTATAGCACAGATACGCAGTATTTT,CASSLADYSTDTQYF
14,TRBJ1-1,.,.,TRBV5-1,TGCGCCAGCAGCTTGACAGGGAGGGACACTGAAGCTTTCTTT,CASSLTGRDTEAFF
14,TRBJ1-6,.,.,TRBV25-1,TGTGCCAGCACCACCGGGCCGGGGAATTCACCCCTCCACTTT,CASTTGPGNSPLHF
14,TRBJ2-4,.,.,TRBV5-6,TGTGCCAGCAGCTCGAGGGATCGCCGAAACATTCAGTACTTC,CASSSRDRRNIQYF
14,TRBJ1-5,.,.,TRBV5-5,TGTGCCAGCAGCTCCGGGGGCGGCAATCAGCCCCAGCATTTT,CASSSGGGNQPQHF
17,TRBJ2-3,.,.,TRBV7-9,TGTGCCAGCAGCTTAGGAGTCGCCAGGGAGGGCACAGATACGCAGTATTTT,CASSLGVAREGTDTQYF
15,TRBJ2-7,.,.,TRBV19,TGTGCCAGTAGTCCCTCCCCGGGACGGAGCTACGAGCAGTACTTC,CASSPSPGRSYEQYF
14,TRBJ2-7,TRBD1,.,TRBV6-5,TGTGCCAGCAGCTCGGCGGGACAGGACTACGAGCAGTACTTC,CASSSAGQDYEQYF
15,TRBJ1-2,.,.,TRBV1,TGCACCAGCAAATTGACAGGGGGATCTAACTATGGCTACACCTTC,CTSKLTGGSNYGYTF
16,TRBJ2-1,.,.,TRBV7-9,TGTGCCAGCAGCTTCCGGGCGGGTCCCTCCTACAATGAGCAGTTCTTC,CASSFRAGPSYNEQFF
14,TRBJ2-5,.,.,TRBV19,TGTGCCAGTAGTACCCCCACTTTACCAGAGACCCAGTACTTC,CASSTPTLPETQYF
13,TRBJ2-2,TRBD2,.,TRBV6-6,TGTGCCAGCGCCGCGGGGGGCACCGGGGAGCTGTTTTTT,CASAAGGTGELFF
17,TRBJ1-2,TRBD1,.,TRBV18,TGTGCCAGCTCACCAGGACAGGATCTTCTTGGGAACTATGGCTACACCTTC,CASSPGQDLLGNYGYTF
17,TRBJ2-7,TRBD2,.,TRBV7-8,TGTGCCAGCAGCTTAGCAGGTGGGCGGGGGTTTACCTACGAGCAGTACTTC,CASSLAGGRGFTYEQYF
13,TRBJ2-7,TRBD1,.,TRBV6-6,TGTGCCAGCAGTTATGGACAGGGGGCCCCGCAGTACTTC,CASSYGQGAPQYF
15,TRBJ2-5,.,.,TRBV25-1,TGTGCCAGCAGCCCCGCTGATGGGGATGGAGAGACCCAGTACTTC,CASSPADGDGETQYF
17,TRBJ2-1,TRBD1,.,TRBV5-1,TGCGCCAGCAGCTTGGTGGCAGGGGGCATGTTAAAGAATGAGCAGTTCTTC,CASSLVAGGMLKNEQFF